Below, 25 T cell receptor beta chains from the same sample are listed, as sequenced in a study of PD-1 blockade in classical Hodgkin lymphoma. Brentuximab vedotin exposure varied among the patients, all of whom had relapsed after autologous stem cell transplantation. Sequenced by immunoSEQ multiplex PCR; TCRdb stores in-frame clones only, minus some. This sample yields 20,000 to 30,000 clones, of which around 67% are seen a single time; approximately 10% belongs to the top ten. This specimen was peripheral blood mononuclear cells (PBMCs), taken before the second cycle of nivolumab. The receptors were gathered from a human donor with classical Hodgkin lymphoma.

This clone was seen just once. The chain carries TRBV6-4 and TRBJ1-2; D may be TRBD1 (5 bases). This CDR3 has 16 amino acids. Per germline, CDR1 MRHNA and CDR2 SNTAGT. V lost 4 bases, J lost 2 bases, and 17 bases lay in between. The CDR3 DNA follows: TGTGCCAGCAGTGTGAATTCTGGTGGGGGAAACTATGGCTACACCTTC. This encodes CASSVNSGGGNYGYTF.

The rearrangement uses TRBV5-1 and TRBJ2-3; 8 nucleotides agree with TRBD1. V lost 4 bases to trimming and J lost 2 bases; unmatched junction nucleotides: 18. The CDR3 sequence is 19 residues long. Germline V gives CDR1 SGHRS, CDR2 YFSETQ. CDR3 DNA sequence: TGCGCCAGCAGCGTGTCCCGACAGGGGCCAGCGCTTTACACAGATACGCAGTATTTT. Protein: CASSVSRQGPALYTDTQYF. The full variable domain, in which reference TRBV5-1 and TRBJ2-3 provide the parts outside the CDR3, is KAGVTQTPRYLIKTRGQQVTLSCSPISGHRSVSWYQQTPGQGLQFLFEYFSETQRNKGNFPGRFSGRQFSNSRSEMNVSTLELGDSALYLCASSVSRQGPALYTDTQYFGPGTRLTVL.

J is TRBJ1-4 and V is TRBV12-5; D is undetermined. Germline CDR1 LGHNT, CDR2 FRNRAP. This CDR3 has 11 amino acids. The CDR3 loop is CAFQRGEKLFF. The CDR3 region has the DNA TGTGCGTTCCAGCGGGGTGAAAAACTGTTTTTT.

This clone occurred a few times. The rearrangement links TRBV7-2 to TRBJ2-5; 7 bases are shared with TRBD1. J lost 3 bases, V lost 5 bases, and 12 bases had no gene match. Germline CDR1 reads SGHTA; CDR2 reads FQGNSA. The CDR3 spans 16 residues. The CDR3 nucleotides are TGTGCCAGCAGCCACCGACAGGGAGAAAGGAAAGAGACCCAGTACTTC. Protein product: CASSHRQGERKETQYF.

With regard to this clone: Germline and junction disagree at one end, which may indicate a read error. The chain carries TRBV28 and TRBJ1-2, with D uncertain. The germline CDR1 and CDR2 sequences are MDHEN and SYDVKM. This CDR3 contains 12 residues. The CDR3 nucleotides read TGTGCCAGCACTAGTGGCGTCTATGGCTTCACCTTC. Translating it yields CASTSGVYGFTF.

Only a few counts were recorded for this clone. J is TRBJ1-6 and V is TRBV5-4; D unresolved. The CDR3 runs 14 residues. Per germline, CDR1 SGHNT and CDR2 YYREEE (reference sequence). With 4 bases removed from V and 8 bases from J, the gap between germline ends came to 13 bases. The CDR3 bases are TGTGCCAGCAGCAAAGACATCGGTGATTCACCCCTCCACTTT. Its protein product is CASSKDIGDSPLHF. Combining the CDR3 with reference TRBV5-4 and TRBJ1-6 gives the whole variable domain ETGVTQSPTHLIKTRGQQVTLRCSSQSGHNTVSWYQQALGQGPQFIFQYYREEENGRGNFPPRFSGLQFPNYSSELNVNALELDDSALYLCASSKDIGDSPLHFGNGTRLTVT.

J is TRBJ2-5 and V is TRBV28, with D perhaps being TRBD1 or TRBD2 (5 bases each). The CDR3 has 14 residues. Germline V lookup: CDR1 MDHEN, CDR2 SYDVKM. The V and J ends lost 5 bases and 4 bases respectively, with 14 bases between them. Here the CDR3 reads CASSLLGAGETQYF. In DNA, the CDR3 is TGTGCCAGCAGTCTCCTAGGGGCGGGAGAGACCCAGTACTTC.

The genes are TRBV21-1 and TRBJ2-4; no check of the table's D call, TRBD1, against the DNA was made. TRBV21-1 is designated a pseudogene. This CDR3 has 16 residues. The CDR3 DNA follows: TGTGCCAGCAACCCAAGACAGGGGGAGGCCAAAAACATTCAGTACTTC. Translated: CASNPRQGEAKNIQYF.

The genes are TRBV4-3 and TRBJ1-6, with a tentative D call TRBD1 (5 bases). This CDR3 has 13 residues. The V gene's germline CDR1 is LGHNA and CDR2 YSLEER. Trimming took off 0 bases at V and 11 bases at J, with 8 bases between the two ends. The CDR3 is CASSQDVGAPLHF. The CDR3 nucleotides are TGCGCCAGCAGCCAAGATGTGGGGGCACCCCTCCACTTT.

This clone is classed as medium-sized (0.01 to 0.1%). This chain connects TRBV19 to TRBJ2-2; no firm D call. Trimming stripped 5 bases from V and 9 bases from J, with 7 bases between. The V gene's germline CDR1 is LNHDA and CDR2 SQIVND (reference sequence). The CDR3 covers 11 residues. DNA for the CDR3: TGTGCCAGTAGTCCCGCCCGGGAGCTGTTTTTT. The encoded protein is CASSPARELFF.

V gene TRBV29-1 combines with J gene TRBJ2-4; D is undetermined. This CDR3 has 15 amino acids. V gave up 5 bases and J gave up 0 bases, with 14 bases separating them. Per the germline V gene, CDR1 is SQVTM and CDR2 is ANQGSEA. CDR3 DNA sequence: TGCAGCGTTTGGGTGGTTAGCCTAGCCAAAAACATTCAGTACTTC. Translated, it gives CSVWVVSLAKNIQYF.

The DNA for the CDR3 is TGTGCCAGCAGTTCAGTATCGGGGCTACGAGAGCAGTACTTC. Protein product: CASSSVSGLREQYF. The chain has TRBV28 and TRBJ2-7, with D perhaps TRBD1 or TRBD2 (5 bases each). Germline loops: CDR1 MDHEN, CDR2 SYDVKM. The CDR3 extends over 14 amino acids. Trimming pared 4 bases from V and 7 bases from J, leaving 17 bases between.

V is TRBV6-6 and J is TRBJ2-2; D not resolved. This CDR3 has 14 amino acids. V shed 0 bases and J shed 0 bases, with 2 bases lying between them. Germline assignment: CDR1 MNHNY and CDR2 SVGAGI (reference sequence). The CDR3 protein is CASSYSTNTGELFF. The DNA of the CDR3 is TGTGCCAGCAGTTACTCGACGAACACCGGGGAGCTGTTTTTT.

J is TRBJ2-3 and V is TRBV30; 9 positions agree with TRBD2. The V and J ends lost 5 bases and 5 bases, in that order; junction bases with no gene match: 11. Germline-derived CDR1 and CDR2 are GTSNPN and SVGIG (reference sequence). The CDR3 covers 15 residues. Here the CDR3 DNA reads TGTGCCTGGGGTAATAGCGGGAGTACGATAGATACGCAGTATTTT. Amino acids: CAWGNSGSTIDTQYF. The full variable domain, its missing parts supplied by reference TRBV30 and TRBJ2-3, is SQTIHQWPATLVQPVGSPLSLECTVEGTSNPNLYWYRQAAGRGLQLLFYSVGIGQISSEVPQNLSASRPQDRQFILSSKKLLLSDSGFYLCAWGNSGSTIDTQYFGPGTRLTVL.

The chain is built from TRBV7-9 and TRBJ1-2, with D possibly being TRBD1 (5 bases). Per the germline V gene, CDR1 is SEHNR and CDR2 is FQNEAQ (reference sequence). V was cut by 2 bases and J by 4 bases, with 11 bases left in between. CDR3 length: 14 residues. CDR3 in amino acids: CASSLSDSAYGYTF. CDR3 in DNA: TGTGCCAGCAGCTTATCCGACAGTGCCTATGGCTACACCTTC.

The CDR3 coding sequence is TGTGCCAGCAGCCGGGACATCTCTGGAAACACCATATATTTT. It yields the protein CASSRDISGNTIYF. This sequence joins TRBV11-2 and TRBJ1-3; a weak D match, TRBD1 (6 bases). This CDR3 region has 14 residues. Deletions cut 5 bases from V and 0 bases from J, with 8 bases between. Germline CDR1 and CDR2: SGHAT and FQNNGV.

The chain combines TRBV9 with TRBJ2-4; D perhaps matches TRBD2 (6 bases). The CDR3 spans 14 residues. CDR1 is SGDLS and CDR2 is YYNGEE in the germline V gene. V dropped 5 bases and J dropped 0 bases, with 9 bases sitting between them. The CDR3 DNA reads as TGTGCCAGCAGTCAGGGACTAGCCAAAAACATTCAGTACTTC. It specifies CASSQGLAKNIQYF.

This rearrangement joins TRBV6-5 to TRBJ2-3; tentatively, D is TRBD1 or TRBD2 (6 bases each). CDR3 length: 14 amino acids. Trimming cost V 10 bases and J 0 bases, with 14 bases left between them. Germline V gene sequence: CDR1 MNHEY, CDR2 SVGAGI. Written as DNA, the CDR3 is TGTGCCACCATGGGGGGCCGGAGCACAGATACGCAGTATTTT. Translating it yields CATMGGRSTDTQYF.

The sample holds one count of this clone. This CDR3 is CASQVEQAYSNQPQHF. CDR3 in DNA: TGTGCCAGCCAGGTGGAGCAGGCTTATAGCAATCAGCCCCAGCATTTT. This chain connects TRBV6-4 to TRBJ1-5; D unresolved. The length of the CDR3 is 16 residues. Germline assignment: CDR1 MRHNA and CDR2 SNTAGT. V lost 8 bases to trimming and J lost 0 bases, with 17 bases between them.

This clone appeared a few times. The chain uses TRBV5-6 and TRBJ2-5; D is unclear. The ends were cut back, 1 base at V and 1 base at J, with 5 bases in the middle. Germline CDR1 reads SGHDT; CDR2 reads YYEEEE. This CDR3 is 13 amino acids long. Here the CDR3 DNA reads TGTGCCAGCAGCTTGTTCAGCCAAGAGACCCAGTACTTC. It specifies CASSLFSQETQYF.

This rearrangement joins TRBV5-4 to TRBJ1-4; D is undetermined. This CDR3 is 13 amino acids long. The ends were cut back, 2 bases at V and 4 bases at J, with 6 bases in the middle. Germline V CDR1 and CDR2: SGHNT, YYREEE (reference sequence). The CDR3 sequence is CASSFVDNEKLFF. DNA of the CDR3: TGTGCCAGCAGCTTCGTGGATAATGAAAAACTGTTTTTT.

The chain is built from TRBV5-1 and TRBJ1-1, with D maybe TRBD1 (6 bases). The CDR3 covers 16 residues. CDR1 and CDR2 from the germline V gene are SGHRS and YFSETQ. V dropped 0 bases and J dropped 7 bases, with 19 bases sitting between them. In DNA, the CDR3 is TGCGCCAGCAGCTTGGCCTATGGGGGCTCGGCCGGTGAAGCTTTCTTT. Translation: CASSLAYGGSAGEAFF. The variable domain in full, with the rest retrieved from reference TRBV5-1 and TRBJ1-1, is KAGVTQTPRYLIKTRGQQVTLSCSPISGHRSVSWYQQTPGQGLQFLFEYFSETQRNKGNFPGRFSGRQFSNSRSEMNVSTLELGDSALYLCASSLAYGGSAGEAFFGQGTRLTVV.

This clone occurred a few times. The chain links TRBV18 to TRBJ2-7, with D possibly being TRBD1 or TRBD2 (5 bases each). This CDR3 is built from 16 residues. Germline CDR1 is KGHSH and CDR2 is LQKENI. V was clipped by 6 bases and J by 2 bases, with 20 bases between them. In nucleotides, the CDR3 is TGTGCCAGCTCCCAGTTCACCGGGACGGCTACCTACGAGCAGTACTTC. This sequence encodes CASSQFTGTATYEQYF.

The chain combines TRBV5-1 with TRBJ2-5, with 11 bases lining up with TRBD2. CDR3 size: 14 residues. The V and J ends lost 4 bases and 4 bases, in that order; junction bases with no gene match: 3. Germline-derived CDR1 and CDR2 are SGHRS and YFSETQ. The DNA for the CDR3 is TGCGCCAGCAGCGGCGGACTAGCGGGAGAGACCCAGTACTTC. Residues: CASSGGLAGETQYF.

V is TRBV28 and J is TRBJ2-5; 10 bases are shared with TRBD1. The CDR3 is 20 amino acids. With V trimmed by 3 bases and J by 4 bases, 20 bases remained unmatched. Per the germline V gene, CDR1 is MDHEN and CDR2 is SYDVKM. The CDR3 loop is CASSLSDDRGLLGRRETQYF. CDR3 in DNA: TGTGCCAGCAGTTTGTCGGATGACAGGGGGCTATTGGGGCGAAGAGAGACCCAGTACTTC.